The 10 T cell receptor beta chains below all came from one sample that was sequenced in a study of cytomegalovirus exposure and HLA in healthy donors. This PCR relied on a set of 60 Vbeta primers and 13 Jbeta primers. Generated by immunoSEQ multiplex PCR, the TCRdb table keeps only in-frame clones and is missing some. The table includes roughly 130,000 clones, over 60% detected once. The sequencing sample was made of PBMCs. Receptors were obtained from a human donor in good health.

The chain links TRBV7-2 to TRBJ1-6; D is unclear. The V and J ends lost 7 bases and 6 bases respectively, with 13 bases between them. Germline CDR1 and CDR2: SGHTA and FQGNSA. The CDR3 is 14 amino acids. The CDR3 region is CASKRLDVNSPLHF. As DNA, the CDR3 is TGTGCCAGCAAGCGGTTGGACGTTAATTCACCCCTCCACTTT.

The genes are TRBV9 and TRBJ2-5; TRBD2 matches 8 bases. The CDR3 is 16 amino acids. The ends lost 0 bases at V and 1 base at J; junction bases unmatched: 5. CDR1 and CDR2 from the germline V gene are SGDLS and YYNGEE. Here the CDR3 DNA reads TGTGCCAGCAGCGTAGGGGCGGGGGGCTCCCAAGAGACCCAGTACTTC. This sequence encodes CASSVGAGGSQETQYF.

This rearrangement joins TRBV14 to TRBJ2-1, with a tentative D call TRBD1 (6 bases). V lost 3 bases to trimming and J lost 10 bases, with 19 bases between them. The CDR3 covers 15 residues. Germline lookup yields CDR1 SGHDN and CDR2 FVKESK. CDR3 amino acids: CASSQPGTRNLEQFF. DNA for the CDR3: TGTGCCAGCAGCCAGCCTGGGACACGGAATTTAGAGCAGTTCTTC. Supplemented by reference TRBV14 and TRBJ2-1, the full variable domain reads EAGVTQFPSHSVIEKGQTVTLRCDPISGHDNLYWYRRVMGKEIKFLLHFVKESKQDESGMPNNRFLAERTGGTYSTLKVQPAELEDSGVYFCASSQPGTRNLEQFFGPGTRLTVL.

The V gene is TRBV10-3, the J gene TRBJ2-6; D gene uncertain. The germline V gene encodes CDR1 ENHRY and CDR2 SYGVKD. CDR3 size: 15 residues. V lost 4 bases and J 0 bases, leaving 7 bases between the germline ends. For the CDR3, the DNA is TGTGCCATCAGTGCAGGAACCTCTGGGGCCAACGTCCTGACTTTC. Protein sequence: CAISAGTSGANVLTF.

The chain joins TRBV28 to TRBJ1-4; weak D call: TRBD1 (6 bases). V dropped 3 bases and J dropped 5 bases, with 10 bases sitting between them. The CDR3 contains 14 residues. Germline lookup yields CDR1 MDHEN and CDR2 SYDVKM. The DNA for the CDR3 is TGTGCCAGCAGTTTGGACAGAATGAATGAAAAACTGTTTTTT. Amino acid sequence: CASSLDRMNEKLFF.

The chain employs TRBV2 and TRBJ1-1; 10 bases are a match to TRBD1. V shed 2 bases, J shed 3 bases, and the junction held 9 bases outside the gene matches. This CDR3 is built from 17 residues. The germline V gene encodes CDR1 SNHLY and CDR2 FYNNEI. The CDR3 sequence: CASSERQGAFRYTEAFF. CDR3 bases: TGTGCCAGCAGTGAACGACAGGGGGCCTTTCGGTACACTGAAGCTTTCTTT.

The rearrangement joins TRBV4-1 to TRBJ2-5; TRBD1 matches 10 bases. The V gene end was trimmed by 0 bases and the J gene end by 4 bases; junction bases not matched to a gene: 2. CDR3 length: 15 amino acids. Germline values: CDR1 MGHRA, CDR2 YSYEKL. CDR3 loop: CASSQDWDRGETQYF. CDR3 bases: TGCGCCAGCAGCCAAGATTGGGACAGGGGAGAGACCCAGTACTTC.

The V call is TRBV19, the J call TRBJ1-5; D might be TRBD1 (6 bases). The CDR3 has 15 amino acids. Looked up from germline, CDR1 is LNHDA and CDR2 is SQIVND (reference sequence). Trimming removed 4 bases at V and 4 bases at J, with 14 bases between. The CDR3 spells CASSRSGDTNQPQHF. The CDR3 nucleotides are TGTGCCAGTAGTAGGTCCGGGGACACAAATCAGCCCCAGCATTTT.

The rearrangement joins TRBV5-5 to TRBJ1-2; 9 bases match TRBD1. In germline, CDR1 is SGHKS, CDR2 YYEKEE (reference sequence). The CDR3 spans 15 residues. J lost 3 bases, V lost 2 bases, and 5 bases had no gene match. CDR3 in amino acids: CASSLRTGDDYGYTF. DNA for the CDR3: TGTGCCAGCAGCTTACGGACAGGGGACGACTATGGCTACACCTTC.

V and J are TRBV27 and TRBJ2-1; 10 positions agree with TRBD2. CDR1 is MNHEY and CDR2 is SMNVEV in the germline V gene (reference sequence). There are 17 residues in the CDR3. Trimming at V came to 0 bases and at J to 8 bases, leaving 10 bases not matched to a gene. The CDR3 bases are TGTGCCAGCAGTTTATCTCAGCGGGGGGGAGGTCGGGATGAGCAGTTCTTC. Translating gives CASSLSQRGGGRDEQFF.